These 5 T cell receptor beta chains came from one sample sequenced in a study of cytomegalovirus exposure and HLA in healthy donors. The study ran its PCR with 60 Vbeta and 13 Jbeta primers. Clones were sequenced by immunoSEQ multiplex PCR, and TCRdb holds only the in-frame ones, with some missing. The sample lists under 150,000 clones, over 65% occurring once. Material: PBMCs. Receptors were obtained from a woman aged 40 to 50 in good health and CMV-seronegative.

This clone showed up just a few times. The rearrangement links TRBV27 to TRBJ2-1, with D perhaps TRBD1 (6 bases). The germline V gene encodes CDR1 MNHEY and CDR2 SMNVEV (reference sequence). The CDR3 is 13 residues long. V gave up 4 bases and J gave up 14 bases, with 18 bases separating them. The CDR3 region has the DNA TGTGCCAGCAGTTCCAACCTCAGGGGACACGAGTTCTTC. Protein sequence: CASSSNLRGHEFF.

This chain links TRBV19 with TRBJ2-5; D is undetermined. Germline lookup yields CDR1 LNHDA and CDR2 SQIVND (reference sequence). V was trimmed by 4 bases and J by 7 bases, leaving 7 bases between them. CDR3 size: 11 residues. CDR3 loop: CASSNTRTQYF. CDR3 DNA sequence: TGTGCCAGTAGTAACACAAGGACCCAGTACTTC.

This clone was counted a few times. This chain uses TRBV6-1 with TRBJ2-7; 15 bases map to TRBD2. Germline values: CDR1 MNHNS, CDR2 SASEGT. J gave up 0 bases and V 3 bases, and 9 bases lay outside the gene matches. The length of the CDR3 is 19 residues. CDR3 protein: CASSDPGLAGGLSSYEQYF. The DNA for the CDR3 is TGTGCCAGCAGTGACCCGGGACTAGCGGGAGGCCTGAGCTCCTACGAGCAGTACTTC.

This clone was picked up a small number of times. The genes are TRBV6-4 and TRBJ2-3, with D possibly matching TRBD2 (6 bases). The CDR3 runs to 16 residues. The V gene lost 2 bases and the J gene lost 3 bases, with 15 bases spanning the gap. Germline V CDR1 and CDR2: MRHNA, SNTAGT. CDR3 sequence reads: CASSDEGRTGTDTQYF. CDR3 bases: TGTGCCAGCAGTGACGAAGGGAGGACGGGGACAGATACGCAGTATTTT.

A note on this clone: Because the CDR3 is missing its conserved closing phenylalanine or tryptophan, this is likely a read error. This chain connects TRBV11-2 to TRBJ1-2; 9 nucleotides align to TRBD1. Germline CDR1 reads SGHAT; CDR2 reads FQNNGV. The V gene end was trimmed by 3 bases and the J gene end by 7 bases; junction bases not matched to a gene: 6. The CDR3 is 14 residues long. CDR3 loop: CASSLGQGASGYTC. CDR3 nucleotide sequence: TGTGCCAGCAGCTTGGGACAGGGAGCGAGTGGCTACACCTGC.